This is a list of T cell receptor beta chains from one sample in a study of blood T cell repertoires in COVID-19. Sequencing was performed with immunoSEQ multiplex PCR; in TCRdb, only in-frame clones are kept and a portion is missing. The data show over 200,000 clones, 87% seen once. The source material was peripheral blood. These receptors were obtained from a woman under 30 who had recovered from COVID-19. The CDR3 runs from the conserved cysteine through the conserved F or W. The D gene is left open where the match is weak.

d_call,v_call,j_call,cdr3_aa
NA,TRBV19,TRBJ1-3,CATRIGKATGNTIYF
NA,TRBV6-2/TRBV6-3,TRBJ1-5,CASSYPKGRQPQHF
NA,TRBV6-2/TRBV6-3,TRBJ2-2,CASSPLTGELFF
NA,TRBV5-6,TRBJ2-3,CASSPMTDTQYF
NA,TRBV6-5,TRBJ1-1,CASSLHQGSTEAFF
TRBD2,TRBV25-1,TRBJ2-7,CASSAGLASEQYF
NA,TRBV7-9,TRBJ1-1,CASSFQGGNTEAFF
TRBD2,TRBV6-5,TRBJ2-1,CATESSGSGLNEQFF
NA,TRBV12-3/TRBV12-4,TRBJ1-2,CASSFGAAADTF
TRBD1,TRBV5-6,TRBJ2-7,CASSDRGGLSYEQYF
TRBD2,TRBV7-6,TRBJ2-1,CASSLVTSGKTPVNEQFF
TRBD1,TRBV6-5,TRBJ2-7,CASSKGQAAYEQYF
TRBD2,TRBV4-1,TRBJ2-1,CASSQLAGPYNEQFF
NA,TRBV15,TRBJ1-2,CATRSGSNYGYTF
NA,TRBV9,TRBJ2-7,CASSAGRQAPYEQYF
NA,TRBV7-3,TRBJ1-1,CASSSGGSRNTEAFF
NA,TRBV4-3,TRBJ1-6,CASSLQGSNSPLHF
NA,TRBV6-5,TRBJ2-7,CASSSLGGSSPYEQYF
NA,TRBV6-5,TRBJ2-3,CASSRPGLSTDTQYF
NA,TRBV9,TRBJ2-7,CASSSPSGGEGYEQYF
TRBD1,TRBV5-6,TRBJ1-2,CASSGERQGGYGYTF
NA,TRBV5-1,TRBJ2-3,CASSPRQVSTDTQYF
NA,TRBV10-3,TRBJ1-6,CAISGRDSYNSPLHF
NA,TRBV6-5,TRBJ1-1,CASSYSGGTEAFF
NA,TRBV10-3,TRBJ2-2,CAITGSRQAGELFF
NA,TRBV24-1,TRBJ2-1,CATSLGGYNEQFF
NA,TRBV3-1/TRBV3-2,TRBJ1-3,CARLQGSGNTIYF
NA,TRBV14,TRBJ2-2,CASSQVHSVTGELFF
NA,TRBV4-3,TRBJ2-3,CASSQESGEGTDTQYF